A single sample is the source of the 10 T cell receptor beta chains below, sequenced in a study of T cell responses to AZD1222 COVID-19 vaccine. Sequencing used immunoSEQ multiplex PCR; TCRdb keeps in-frame clones, though not all of them. The repertoire holds 90,000 to 150,000 clones, with approximately 90% as singletons. The sample in question was peripheral blood, obtained on day 0 of AZD1222 vaccination. These receptors all stem from an adult in good health.

The chain combines TRBV27 with TRBJ1-6; TRBD1 matches at 9 bases. The junction had 14 bases not matched to a gene; V was cut back by 6 bases and J by 11 bases. The CDR3 loop spans 16 amino acids. In germline, CDR1 is MNHEY, CDR2 SMNVEV (reference sequence). The CDR3 DNA reads as TGTGCCAGCAGATCCGGGACAGGGCCCAAAGGCGCACCCCTCCACTTT. As protein: CASRSGTGPKGAPLHF.

The chain employs TRBV10-1 and TRBJ2-1; D is unclear. There are 12 residues in the CDR3. CDR1 is WNHNN, CDR2 SYGVQD, per germline (reference sequence). The germline V and J ends were trimmed by 8 bases and 4 bases, with 9 bases remaining between them. The CDR3 here is CASGEPYNEQFF. Written as DNA, the CDR3 is TGCGCCAGCGGAGAGCCTTACAATGAGCAGTTCTTC.

The chain joins TRBV6-4 to TRBJ1-5, with TRBD1 matching 7 bases. CDR3 length equals 13 residues. J was trimmed by 7 bases and V by 2 bases; bases with no gene match: 2. Germline CDR1 reads MRHNA; CDR2 reads SNTAGT. CDR3 nucleotides: TGTGCCAGCAGTGACCGACAGGGACAGCCCCAGCATTTT. Protein sequence: CASSDRQGQPQHF.

The rearrangement joins TRBV18 to TRBJ1-3; D is perhaps TRBD1 (5 bases). Looked up from germline, CDR1 is KGHSH and CDR2 is LQKENI. V was clipped by 3 bases and J by 3 bases, with 12 bases between them. The CDR3 runs 15 residues. CDR3 nucleotides: TGTGCCAGCTCACCGCAGGGTAGCGGTGGAAACACCATATATTTT. This translates into CASSPQGSGGNTIYF.

V is TRBV6-5 and J is TRBJ2-3, with TRBD2 identical over 9 bases. The CDR3 has 15 residues. The V segment lost 6 bases and the J segment 0 bases; nucleotides outside the gene matches: 4. Germline V gene sequence: CDR1 MNHEY, CDR2 SVGAGI. The CDR3 sequence is CASSAGGPSTDTQYF. CDR3 sequence (DNA): TGTGCCAGCAGCGCGGGGGGGCCTAGCACAGATACGCAGTATTTT.

The chain couples TRBV19 to TRBJ2-2; TRBD2 agrees at 7 bases. The CDR3 extends over 14 amino acids. Germline trimming cut 8 bases from V and 7 bases from J; bases unmatched to any gene: 10. CDR1 and CDR2 from the germline V gene are LNHDA and SQIVND (reference sequence). CDR3 residues: CASSGLNNGGELFF. The CDR3 DNA reads TGTGCCAGTTCGGGACTAAACAATGGCGGGGAGCTGTTTTTT.

The rearrangement uses TRBV9 and TRBJ2-7; TRBD1 or TRBD2 may be the D gene (5 bases each). Trimming took off 2 bases at V and 0 bases at J, with 12 bases between the two ends. Germline V CDR1 and CDR2: SGDLS, YYNGEE. The CDR3 length is 15 residues. CDR3 residues: CASSVMAGSSYEQYF. The CDR3 DNA reads TGTGCCAGCAGCGTCATGGCAGGGAGCTCCTACGAGCAGTACTTC.

J is TRBJ2-1 and V is TRBV13; perhaps TRBD1 as D (6 bases). CDR1 is PRHDT, CDR2 FYEKMQ, per germline (reference sequence). Trimming took 5 bases from V and 3 from J, leaving 11 bases between them. The length of the CDR3 is 14 residues. This chain's CDR3 is CASSQGLSYNEQFF. For the CDR3, the DNA is TGTGCCAGCAGCCAGGGGTTAAGCTACAATGAGCAGTTCTTC.

In the case of this clone: The same CDR3 is also encoded by other DNA sequences in this sample. The genes are TRBV27 and TRBJ2-7; TRBD2 aligns across 12 bases. The CDR3 is made up of 15 amino acids. The ends lost 6 bases at V and 3 bases at J; junction bases unmatched: 6. Germline CDR1 and CDR2: MNHEY and SMNVEV (reference sequence). The CDR3, as DNA: TGTGCCAGCAGATCTGGACTAGCGGGACTCTACGAGCAGTACTTC. Its protein is CASRSGLAGLYEQYF.

In its sample, this clone was seen once. This chain joins TRBV7-9 and TRBJ1-1, with unresolved D. The CDR3 spans 15 residues. Germline CDR1 SEHNR, CDR2 FQNEAQ (reference sequence). The V end lost 5 bases, the J end lost 3 bases, and 16 bases lay between the germline ends. CDR3 sequence (DNA): TGTGCCAGCAGCACGAGGGTTTCTGGGGACACTGAAGCTTTCTTT. The encoded protein is CASSTRVSGDTEAFF.